The clone carrying this T cell receptor (beta chain) was seen a few times. This sample is drawn from a study of human T cells and chemical hapten exposure. On the study more broadly: How much TCR each sample yielded varied, mostly because pooled library volumes differed slightly.

This sample's treatment: therapeutic diphenylcyclopropenone sensitization with weekly scalp DPC. The study used a library that attached unique molecular identifiers to individual cDNA molecules. TCRdb itself ran the reads through MiXCR, one entry per CDR3 protein. The table shows a few thousand distinct CDR3 sequences, with roughly 40% occurring only once. The V and J ends lost 0 bases and 13 bases respectively, with 9 bases between them. This CDR3 is 12 amino acids long. In germline, CDR1 is LGHDT, CDR2 YNNKEL (reference sequence). The material sequenced was whole blood, taken before DPC sensitization or 2, 6, or about 24 weeks after (not recorded which). This TCR was recovered from an adult with alopecia areata. Some clones in this sample may be carry-over from other donors' samples. This table probably holds off-target reads from a library built for another chain. The J gene is TRBJ2-2, the V gene TRBV3-1; D is ambiguous. The CDR3 spells CASSQEGRWLFF. CDR3 DNA sequence: TGTGCCAGCAGCCAAGAAGGGCGTTGGCTGTTTTTT. The complete variable domain, with remaining parts taken from reference TRBV3-1 and TRBJ2-2, reads DTAVSQTPKYLVTQMGNDKSIKCEQNLGHDTMYWYKQDSKKFLKIMFSYNNKELIINETVPNRFSPKSPDKAHLNLHINSLELGDSAVYFCASSQEGRWLFFGEGSRLTVL.